Below are 14 T cell receptor beta chains sequenced from a single sample in a study of spatial heterogeneity in lung cancer. TCRdb reanalysed the 5' RACE reads using MiXCR and keeps one entry per CDR3 protein. The sample includes fewer than 16,000 distinct CDR3 sequences, roughly 3.6% of them seen just once. Indicated time point: sample taken at primary tumor resection. The sample here was normal lung tissue next to the tumor, taken at surgery. These TCRs come from a male donor with early-stage non-small cell lung cancer.

Relative to its sample, this clonotype is medium-sized. Little can be read into the size of this beta chain, an off-target read in a library designed for alpha chains. The chain uses TRBV5-1 and TRBJ2-5, with TRBD1 matching over 7 bases. Germline trimming cut 0 bases from V and 1 base from J; bases unmatched to any gene: 3. CDR1 is SGHRS and CDR2 is YFSETQ in the germline V gene. The CDR3 has 15 residues. The chain's CDR3 is CASSLVAGGQETQYF. The CDR3 coding sequence is TGCGCCAGCAGCTTGGTGGCAGGGGGCCAAGAGACCCAGTACTTC. Full variable domain (missing parts from reference TRBV5-1 and TRBJ2-5): KAGVTQTPRYLIKTRGQQVTLSCSPISGHRSVSWYQQTPGQGLQFLFEYFSETQRNKGNFPGRFSGRQFSNSRSEMNVSTLELGDSALYLCASSLVAGGQETQYFGPGTRLLVL.

The table lists this clonotype with many counts. This beta chain lies outside the target of a library built for alpha chains; its clone size means little. V and J are TRBV6-5 and TRBJ1-6; D gene ambiguous. This CDR3 contains 16 residues. V shed 6 bases and J shed 0 bases, with 12 bases lying between them. Germline V gene lookup returns CDR1 MNHEY and CDR2 SVGAGI. CDR3 sequence reads: CASSNRPSSYNSPLHF. The CDR3, as DNA: TGTGCCAGCAGCAACAGACCGAGCTCCTATAATTCACCCCTCCACTTT.

This clonotype appeared many times. This beta chain turned up in a library designed for alpha chains; as an off-target read, its abundance says little. J is TRBJ2-5 and V is TRBV18; D is undetermined. The germline V and J ends were trimmed by 5 bases and 5 bases, with 9 bases remaining between them. CDR1 and CDR2 from the germline V gene are KGHSH and LQKENI. This CDR3 has 12 amino acids. The CDR3 spells CASSSSTETQYF. CDR3 DNA: TGTGCCAGCTCATCGTCGACGGAGACCCAGTACTTC.

This clonotype is termed medium-sized. Since it is a stray read in a library aimed at alpha chains, this beta chain has a size that is not meaningful. J is TRBJ2-2 and V is TRBV11-2, with 7 bases aligning to TRBD1. Germline CDR1 reads SGHAT; CDR2 reads FQNNGV. V gave up 3 bases and J gave up 1 base; unmatched junction bases: 2. The CDR3 has 15 amino acids. CDR3 residues: CASSLTGMNTGELFF. The CDR3 coding sequence is TGTGCCAGCAGCTTGACAGGGATGAACACCGGGGAGCTGTTTTTT.

This clonotype was recorded a few times. This beta chain lies outside the target of a library built for alpha chains; its clone size means little. The CDR3 here is CASSPLAGGTETQYF. CDR3 bases: TGTGCCAGCAGTCCCCTCGCGGGAGGAACGGAGACCCAGTACTTC. The chain is built from TRBV12-3 or TRBV12-4 and TRBJ2-5, with TRBD2 matching over 8 bases. CDR3 length: 15 amino acids. The ends lost 5 bases at V and 5 bases at J; junction bases unmatched: 10.

This clonotype came up many times. In a library made to pick up alpha chains, this beta chain is a stray read with a size that means little. The chain carries TRBV20-1 and TRBJ1-1, with D unresolved. Germline assignment: CDR1 DFQATT and CDR2 SNEGSKA (reference sequence). Trimming took 6 bases from V and 3 from J, leaving 14 bases between them. The CDR3 contains 13 residues. Here the CDR3 reads CSAPALADTEAFF. The DNA for the CDR3 is TGCAGTGCCCCGGCACTGGCAGACACTGAAGCTTTCTTT.

This clonotype was seen many times. Found in a library prepared for alpha chains, this beta chain is an off-target read, and its abundance has little meaning. J is TRBJ2-4 and V is TRBV5-6; TRBD1 or TRBD2 may be the D gene (5 bases each). The CDR3 has 13 residues. Trimming left V 0 bases short and J 6 bases short, with 7 bases between. Germline CDR1 SGHDT, CDR2 YYEEEE. This CDR3 reads CASSLVGGNIQYF. CDR3 nucleotide sequence: TGTGCCAGCAGCTTGGTTGGGGGAAACATTCAGTACTTC.

This clonotype was seen ten or more times. Being off target in a library aimed at alpha chains, this beta chain has a size of little meaning. V and J are TRBV5-6 and TRBJ1-5; D remains ambiguous. Trimming cost V 0 bases and J 4 bases, with 5 bases left between them. Germline assignment: CDR1 SGHDT and CDR2 YYEEEE. The CDR3 loop spans 13 amino acids. Here the CDR3 reads CASSLGRNQPQHF. CDR3 nucleotides: TGTGCCAGCAGCTTGGGTAGAAATCAGCCCCAGCATTTT.

Worth noting for this clonotype: The junction departs from the called germline gene at one end, perhaps through a read error. This beta chain appears as a stray read in a library generated for alpha chains; its size is not informative. The CDR3 sequence: CCVRGGTWDGNEQYF. The CDR3 DNA follows: TGCTGCGTCCGCGGCGGGACATGGGACGGTAACGAGCAGTACTTC. V gene TRBV29-1 combines with J gene TRBJ2-7; the D call may be TRBD1 or TRBD2 (6 bases each). From germline, CDR1 is SQVTM and CDR2 ANQGSEA. This CDR3 has 15 amino acids.

Ten or more counts support this clonotype. The library was prepared for alpha chains; this beta chain is a stray read, so its frequency means little. This sequence joins TRBV7-9 and TRBJ2-5; D uncertain. The V gene's germline CDR1 is SEHNR and CDR2 FQNEAQ (reference sequence). The CDR3 contains 15 residues. The ends were cut back, 1 base at V and 4 bases at J, with 13 bases in the middle. The CDR3 DNA is TGTGCCAGCAGCTTAGTGGGCTTGGAAGGAGAGACCCAGTACTTC. This codes for CASSLVGLEGETQYF.

This clonotype was seen repeatedly, ten times or more. Little can be read into the size of this beta chain, an off-target read in a library designed for alpha chains. The chain has TRBV12-3 or TRBV12-4 and TRBJ2-2; 7 bases line up with TRBD2. The CDR3 is 15 amino acids. The junction had 5 bases not matched to a gene; V was cut back by 1 base and J by 6 bases. CDR3 sequence: CASSLVAGVAGELFF. Written as DNA, the CDR3 is TGTGCCAGCAGTTTAGTCGCGGGAGTCGCCGGGGAGCTGTTTTTT.

This clonotype was recorded many times. This beta chain is off target for a library built for alpha chains, so its abundance means little. The chain joins TRBV7-3 to TRBJ2-2; 7 bases fit TRBD2. Germline V CDR1 and CDR2: SGHTA, FQGTGA. With 2 bases clipped from V and 1 base from J, the junction kept 7 bases outside the gene matches. This CDR3 comprises 17 residues. The CDR3 DNA is TGTGCCAGCAGCTTACTCGGGCGGGAGAGGAACACCGGGGAGCTGTTTTTT. This translates into CASSLLGRERNTGELFF.

This clonotype was seen repeatedly, ten times or more. The size of this beta chain means little, since it is a stray read in a library made for alpha chains. V is TRBV5-1 and J is TRBJ1-1; D is unclear. The CDR3 runs 14 residues. V lost 4 bases and J 1 base, leaving 11 bases between the germline ends. Germline V gene data show CDR1 as SGHRS and CDR2 as YFSETQ. This CDR3 reads CASSPRKANTEAFF. CDR3 sequence (DNA): TGCGCCAGCAGCCCGAGGAAAGCGAACACTGAAGCTTTCTTT.

In the case of this clonotype: This beta chain slipped into a library made for alpha chains as a stray read, so its size is not meaningful. J is TRBJ2-3 and V is TRBV20-1; 10 nucleotides align to TRBD2. V dropped 0 bases and J dropped 3; count of bases not matched to a gene: 12. CDR3 length equals 18 residues. Germline CDR1 reads DFQATT; CDR2 reads SNEGSKA (reference sequence). The CDR3 sequence: CSARDIAASGRRTDTQYF. The DNA of the CDR3 is TGCAGTGCTAGAGATATCGCCGCTAGCGGGAGAAGAACAGATACGCAGTATTTT.